This T cell receptor (beta chain) came from a study of lymphopenia after photon versus proton radiotherapy. Study-level points and caveats: In patients who died, overall survival fell as post-nadir TCR diversity dropped more.

A few counts support this clone. Its antigen is as yet unknown. Measured with immunoSEQ multiplex PCR; TCRdb has only the in-frame clones, and not every one. In the table there are about 19,000 clones, around 90% of which are singletons. From germline, CDR1 is SGHRS and CDR2 YFSETQ. The CDR3 consists of 14 residues. Deletions cut 4 bases from V and 3 bases from J, with 13 bases between. The sequence was obtained from a man aged 55 to 70 with pancreatic cancer. Material: peripheral blood, obtained from a patient treated with photon-based radiotherapy. This chain connects TRBV5-1 to TRBJ1-1; D remains ambiguous. The CDR3 coding sequence is TGCGCCAGCAGCCTGGTTCCAGCCGACACTGAAGCTTTCTTT. As protein: CASSLVPADTEAFF. Filled out from reference TRBV5-1 and TRBJ1-1, the complete variable domain reads KAGVTQTPRYLIKTRGQQVTLSCSPISGHRSVSWYQQTPGQGLQFLFEYFSETQRNKGNFPGRFSGRQFSNSRSEMNVSTLELGDSALYLCASSLVPADTEAFFGQGTRLTVV.